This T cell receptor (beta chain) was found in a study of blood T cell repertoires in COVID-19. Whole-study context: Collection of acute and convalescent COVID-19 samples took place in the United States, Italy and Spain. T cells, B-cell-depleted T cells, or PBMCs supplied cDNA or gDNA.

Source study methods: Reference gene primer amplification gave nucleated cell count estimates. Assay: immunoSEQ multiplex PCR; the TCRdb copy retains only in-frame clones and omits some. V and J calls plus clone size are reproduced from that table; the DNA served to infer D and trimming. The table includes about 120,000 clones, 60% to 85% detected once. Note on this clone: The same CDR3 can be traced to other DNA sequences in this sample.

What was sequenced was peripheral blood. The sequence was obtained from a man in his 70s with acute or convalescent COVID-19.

CDR3 bases: TGTGCCAGCAGCTTGGTAGGGGGGGATCAGCCCCAGCATTTT. Residues: CASSLVGGDQPQHF. The V gene is TRBV7-2, the J gene TRBJ1-5; a weak D match, TRBD1 (6 bases). Trimming took 3 bases from V and 5 from J, leaving 11 bases between them. From germline, CDR1 is SGHTA and CDR2 FQGNSA. This CDR3 spans 14 amino acids.